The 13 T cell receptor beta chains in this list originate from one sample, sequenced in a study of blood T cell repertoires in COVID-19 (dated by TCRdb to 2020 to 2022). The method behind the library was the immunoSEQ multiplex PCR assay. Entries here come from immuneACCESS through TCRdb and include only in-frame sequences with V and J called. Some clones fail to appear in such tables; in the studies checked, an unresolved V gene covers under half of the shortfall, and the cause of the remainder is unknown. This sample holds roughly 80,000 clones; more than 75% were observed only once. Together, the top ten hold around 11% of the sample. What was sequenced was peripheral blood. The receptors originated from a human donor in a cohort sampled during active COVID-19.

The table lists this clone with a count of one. The CDR3 loop reads CASSEGTGFSHEQFF. The CDR3 bases are TGTGCCAGCAGTGAAGGGACAGGGTTCAGTCATGAGCAGTTCTTC. V and J are TRBV6-1 and TRBJ2-1, with 8 bases identical to TRBD1. Germline CDR1 and CDR2: MNHNS and SASEGT. The junction had 7 bases not matched to a gene; V was cut back by 1 base and J by 8 bases. CDR3 length: 15 amino acids.

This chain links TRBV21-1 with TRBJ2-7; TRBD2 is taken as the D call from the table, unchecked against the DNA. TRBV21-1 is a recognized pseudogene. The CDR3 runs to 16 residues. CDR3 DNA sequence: TGTGCCAGCAGCAAAGGGCGGGGGGGAGAATCCTACGAGCAGTACTTC. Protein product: CASSKGRGGESYEQYF.

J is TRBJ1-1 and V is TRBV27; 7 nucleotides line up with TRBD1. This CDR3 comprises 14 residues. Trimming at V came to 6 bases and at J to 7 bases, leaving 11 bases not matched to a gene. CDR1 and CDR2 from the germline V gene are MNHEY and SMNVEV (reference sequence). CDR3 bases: TGTGCCAGCAGCCTAGGGAGAGGGGGCTATGAAGCTTTCTTT. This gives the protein CASSLGRGGYEAFF.

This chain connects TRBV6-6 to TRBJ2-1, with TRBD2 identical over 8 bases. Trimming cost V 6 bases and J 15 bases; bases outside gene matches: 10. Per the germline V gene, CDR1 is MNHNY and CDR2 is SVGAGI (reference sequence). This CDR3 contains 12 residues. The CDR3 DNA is TGTGCCAGCAGGACGGGGGGGCACAGTTGGTTCTTC. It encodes CASRTGGHSWFF.

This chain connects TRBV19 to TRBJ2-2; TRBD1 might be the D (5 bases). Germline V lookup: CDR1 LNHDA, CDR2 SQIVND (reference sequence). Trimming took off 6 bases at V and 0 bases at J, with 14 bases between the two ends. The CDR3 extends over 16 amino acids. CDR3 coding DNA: TGTGCCAGTAGGACGGCGACAGTCCCGAACACCGGGGAGCTGTTTTTT. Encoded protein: CASRTATVPNTGELFF.

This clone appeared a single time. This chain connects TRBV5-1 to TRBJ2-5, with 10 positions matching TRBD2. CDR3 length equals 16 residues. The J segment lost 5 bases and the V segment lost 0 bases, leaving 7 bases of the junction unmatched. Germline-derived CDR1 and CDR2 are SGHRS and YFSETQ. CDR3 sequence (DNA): TGCGCCAGCAGCTTGGCAGCTAGCGGGAGTAGTGAGACCCAGTACTTC. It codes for CASSLAASGSSETQYF.

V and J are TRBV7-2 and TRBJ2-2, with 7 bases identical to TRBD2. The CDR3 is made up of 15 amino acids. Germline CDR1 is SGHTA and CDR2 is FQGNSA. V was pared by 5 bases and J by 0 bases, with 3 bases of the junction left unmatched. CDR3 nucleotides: TGTGCCAGCAGCCGGGGACTACCGAACACCGGGGAGCTGTTTTTT. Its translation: CASSRGLPNTGELFF.

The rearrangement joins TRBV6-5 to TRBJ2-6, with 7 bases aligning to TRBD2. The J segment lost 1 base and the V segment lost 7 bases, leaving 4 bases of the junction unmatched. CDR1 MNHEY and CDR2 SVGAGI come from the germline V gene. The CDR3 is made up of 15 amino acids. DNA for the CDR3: TGTGCCAGCACCCTGGGAGGGTCTGGGGCCAACGTCCTGACTTTC. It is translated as CASTLGGSGANVLTF.

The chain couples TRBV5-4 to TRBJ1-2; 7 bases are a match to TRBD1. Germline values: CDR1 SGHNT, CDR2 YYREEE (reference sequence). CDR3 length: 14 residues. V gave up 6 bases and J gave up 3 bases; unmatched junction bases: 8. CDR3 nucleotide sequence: TGTGCCAGCATGGTAGGGGGCGGTGACTATGGCTACACCTTC. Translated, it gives CASMVGGGDYGYTF.

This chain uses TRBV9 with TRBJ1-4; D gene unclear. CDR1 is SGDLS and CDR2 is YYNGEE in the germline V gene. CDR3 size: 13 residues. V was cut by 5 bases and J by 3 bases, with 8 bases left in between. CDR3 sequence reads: CASRGRPNEKLFF. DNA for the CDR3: TGTGCCAGCAGGGGCAGACCTAATGAAAAACTGTTTTTT.

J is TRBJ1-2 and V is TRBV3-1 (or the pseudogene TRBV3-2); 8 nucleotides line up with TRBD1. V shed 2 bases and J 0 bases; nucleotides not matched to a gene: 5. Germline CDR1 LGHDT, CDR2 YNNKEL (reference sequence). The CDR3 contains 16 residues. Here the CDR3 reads CASSQSLTGANYGYTF. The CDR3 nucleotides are TGTGCCAGCAGCCAATCCCTGACAGGGGCTAACTATGGCTACACCTTC.

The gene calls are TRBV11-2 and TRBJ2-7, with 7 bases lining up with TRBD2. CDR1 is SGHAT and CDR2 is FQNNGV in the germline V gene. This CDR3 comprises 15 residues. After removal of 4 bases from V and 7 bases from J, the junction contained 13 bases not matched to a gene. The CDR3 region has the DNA TGTGCCAGCAGCTCGACCGCAGCGGGGTATACGGAGCAGTACTTC. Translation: CASSSTAAGYTEQYF. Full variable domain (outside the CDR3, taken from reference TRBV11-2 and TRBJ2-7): EAGVAQSPRYKIIEKRQSVAFWCNPISGHATLYWYQQILGQGPKLLIQFQNNGVVDDSQLPKDRFSAERLKGVDSTLKIQPAKLEDSAVYLCASSSTAAGYTEQYFGPGTRLTVT.

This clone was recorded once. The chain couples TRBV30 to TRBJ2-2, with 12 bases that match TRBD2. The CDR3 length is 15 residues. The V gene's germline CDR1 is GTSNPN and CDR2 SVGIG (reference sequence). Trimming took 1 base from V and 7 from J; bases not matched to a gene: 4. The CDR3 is CAWSGTSGAFGELFF. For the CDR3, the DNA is TGTGCCTGGAGTGGGACTAGCGGGGCTTTCGGGGAGCTGTTTTTT.